Following are 28 T cell receptor beta chains from one sample sequenced in a study of blood T cell repertoires in COVID-19. The data were produced by immunoSEQ multiplex PCR, yet TCRdb's version contains in-frame clones alone and is incomplete. The sample consists of 65,000 to 95,000 clones, under 80% of them appearing once. Specimen: peripheral blood. The receptors originated from a human donor in a cohort sampled during active COVID-19.

The chain links TRBV18 to TRBJ2-5; TRBD2 matches 13 bases. The CDR3 runs 17 residues. Germline loops: CDR1 KGHSH, CDR2 LQKENI. Unmatched junction bases numbered 5, after V lost 3 bases and J lost 1 base. Here the CDR3 reads CASSPTGTSGTQETQYF. CDR3 coding DNA: TGTGCCAGCTCACCCACCGGGACTAGCGGGACCCAAGAGACCCAGTACTTC.

The chain recombines TRBV4-3 with TRBJ1-4, with D unclear. This CDR3 comprises 15 residues. Trimming pared 0 bases from V and 8 bases from J, leaving 13 bases between. Germline V lookup: CDR1 LGHNA, CDR2 YSLEER. The CDR3 region has the DNA TGCGCCAGCAGCCAAGAAGAGAGGAGCCGGGAAAAACTGTTTTTT. This translates into CASSQEERSREKLFF.

The genes are TRBV11-3 and TRBJ1-2; possibly TRBD1 for D (6 bases). Germline CDR1 reads SGHNT; CDR2 reads YENEEA. The CDR3 totals 14 residues. Trimming left V 2 bases short and J 5 bases short, with 12 bases between. As DNA, the CDR3 is TGTGCCAGCAGCTTATCGGGCAGGGGATATGGCTACACCTTC. It specifies CASSLSGRGYGYTF.

This clone was seen a handful of times. The chain links TRBV7-9 to TRBJ1-1; TRBD1 matches 7 bases. V dropped 5 bases and J dropped 2; count of bases not matched to a gene: 2. CDR3 length equals 13 residues. Germline V gene sequence: CDR1 SEHNR, CDR2 FQNEAQ (reference sequence). This CDR3 reads CASSGTANTEAFF. The CDR3 DNA is TGTGCCAGCAGCGGGACAGCAAACACTGAAGCTTTCTTT.

This clone was recorded once. This sequence joins TRBV12-3 or TRBV12-4 and TRBJ2-5; the D gene is possibly TRBD2 (5 bases). The length of the CDR3 is 13 residues. The germline V and J ends were trimmed by 5 bases and 0 bases, with 7 bases remaining between them. The chain's CDR3 is CASSKGDQETQYF. The CDR3 nucleotides are TGTGCCAGCAGTAAGGGAGACCAAGAGACCCAGTACTTC.

This rearrangement joins TRBV2 to TRBJ1-2; no definite D call. Trimming pared 11 bases from V and 2 bases from J, leaving 15 bases between. The CDR3 is 13 amino acids. The germline CDR1 and CDR2 sequences are SNHLY and FYNNEI. The CDR3 here is CAGYQVLNYGYTF. The DNA for the CDR3 is TGTGCCGGCTACCAGGTCTTGAACTATGGCTACACCTTC. Supplemented by reference TRBV2 and TRBJ1-2, the full variable domain reads EPEVTQTPSHQVTQMGQEVILRCVPISNHLYFYWYRQILGQKVEFLVSFYNNEISEKSEIFDDQFSVERPDGSNFTLKIRSTKLEDSAMYFCAGYQVLNYGYTFGSGTRLTVV.

J is TRBJ2-7 and V is TRBV6-2 or TRBV6-3; 9 bases map to TRBD1. CDR3 length: 14 residues. Germline trimming cut 5 bases from V and 6 bases from J; bases unmatched to any gene: 8. Per the germline V gene, CDR1 is MNHEY and CDR2 is SVGEGT. CDR3 DNA: TGTGCCAGCAGTCGCGCCGGGACAGGGCGCGAGCAGTACGTC. The encoded protein is CASSRAGTGREQYV.

This clone appeared once. The V call is TRBV6-5, the J call TRBJ2-3, with D perhaps matching TRBD2 (6 bases). Germline assignment: CDR1 MNHEY and CDR2 SVGAGI. The length of the CDR3 is 14 residues. V lost 6 bases and J lost 2, with 12 bases in between. The CDR3 DNA reads TGTGCCAGCAGCCCCGGGCGGGACACAGATACGCAGTATTTT. Its protein is CASSPGRDTDTQYF.

V usage is TRBV2 and J usage is TRBJ1-1; D remains unclear. Germline V gene data show CDR1 as SNHLY and CDR2 as FYNNEI. Between the trimmed V and J ends, which lost 8 bases and 10 bases, there was a span of 14 bases. This CDR3 contains 11 residues. Written as DNA, the CDR3 is TGTGCCAGCCAGGAACGCTCGGTAGCTTTCTTT. Protein: CASQERSVAFF.

The V and J genes are TRBV7-9 and TRBJ2-2, with D perhaps matching TRBD2 (6 bases). CDR3 length equals 17 residues. Trimming shortened V by 2 bases and J by 1 base, and 14 bases separated the two germline ends. The germline V gene encodes CDR1 SEHNR and CDR2 FQNEAQ (reference sequence). CDR3: CASSLLFSGENTGELFF. Written as DNA, the CDR3 is TGTGCCAGCAGCTTATTGTTTAGCGGCGAGAACACCGGGGAGCTGTTTTTT.

The J gene is TRBJ2-7, the V gene TRBV28; TRBD2 matches at 8 bases. The germline gives CDR1 MDHEN, CDR2 SYDVKM. With V trimmed by 4 bases and J by 3 bases, 8 bases remained unmatched. The CDR3 consists of 15 residues. Here the CDR3 DNA reads TGTGCCAGCAGTTGGGCGGGGGGCCCCAACTACGAGCAGTACTTC. Its translation: CASSWAGGPNYEQYF.

This sequence joins TRBV21-1 and TRBJ2-3; TRBD2 is taken as the D call from the table, unchecked against the DNA. TRBV21-1 is marked as a pseudogene. This CDR3 has 15 amino acids. CDR3 sequence: CASNPGTLGPGTQYF. The CDR3 region has the DNA TGTGCCAGCAACCCCGGGACTCTTGGGCCGGGTACGCAGTATTTT.

This clone was observed a single time. This sequence joins TRBV6-1 and TRBJ1-4, with 9 bases identical to TRBD1. The length of the CDR3 is 16 residues. The germline gives CDR1 MNHNS, CDR2 SASEGT. V dropped 4 bases and J dropped 8; count of bases not matched to a gene: 11. CDR3 residues: CASSGWGTGSGEKLFF. The CDR3 region has the DNA TGTGCCAGCAGTGGGTGGGGGACAGGGTCGGGGGAAAAACTGTTTTTT.

This chain uses TRBV15 with TRBJ2-4, with 8 bases that match TRBD2. Germline values: CDR1 LNHNV, CDR2 YYDKDF (reference sequence). CDR3 length equals 16 residues. V shed 4 bases and J 3 bases; nucleotides not matched to a gene: 8. The CDR3 is CATSTRQAGDKNIQYF. CDR3 bases: TGTGCCACCAGCACCCGGCAAGCGGGAGACAAAAACATTCAGTACTTC. Looking up the rest from reference TRBV15 and TRBJ2-4 gives the full variable domain: DAMVIQNPRYQVTQFGKPVTLSCSQTLNHNVMYWYQQKSSQAPKLLFHYYDKDFNNEADTPDNFQSRRPNTSFCFLDIRSPGLGDTAMYLCATSTRQAGDKNIQYFGAGTRLSVL.

The chain couples TRBV5-1 to TRBJ1-2; 8 bases line up with TRBD1. V was pared by 3 bases and J by 1 base, with 5 bases of the junction left unmatched. Germline values: CDR1 SGHRS, CDR2 YFSETQ. The length of the CDR3 is 15 residues. The CDR3 spells CASSSGTGYNYGYTF. Written as DNA, the CDR3 is TGCGCCAGCAGCTCAGGGACAGGTTATAACTATGGCTACACCTTC.

The chain has TRBV24-1 and TRBJ1-5; no firm D call. The CDR3 covers 16 residues. Trimming left V 4 bases short and J 4 bases short, with 16 bases between. Germline CDR1 and CDR2: KGHDR and SFDVKD. The CDR3 bases are TGTGCCACCAGTGACTATCGGGCTGGGGAGAATCAGCCCCAGCATTTT. It encodes CATSDYRAGENQPQHF.

The chain uses TRBV2 and TRBJ2-1; 11 bases fit TRBD2. Unmatched junction bases numbered 10, after V lost 6 bases and J lost 6 bases. This CDR3 is built from 16 residues. CDR1 and CDR2 from the germline V gene are SNHLY and FYNNEI. The CDR3 DNA reads TGTGCCAGCAGCCCGTTAGCGGGAGGGGTCTTCAATGAGCAGTTCTTC. The encoded protein is CASSPLAGGVFNEQFF.

The chain recombines TRBV28 with TRBJ2-3; 10 bases align to TRBD2. The J segment lost 0 bases and the V segment lost 4 bases, leaving 7 bases of the junction unmatched. Germline lookup yields CDR1 MDHEN and CDR2 SYDVKM. This CDR3 has 17 residues. This CDR3 is CASSSPLAGTSTDTQYF. In nucleotides, the CDR3 is TGTGCCAGCAGTTCCCCACTAGCGGGGACTAGCACAGATACGCAGTATTTT.

This clone was seen more than once but under ten times. The rearrangement links TRBV30 to TRBJ2-2; 7 bases are shared with TRBD2. The V and J ends lost 2 bases and 7 bases, in that order; junction bases with no gene match: 1. The CDR3 is made up of 12 amino acids. Germline CDR1 is GTSNPN and CDR2 is SVGIG (reference sequence). CDR3 sequence reads: CAWSPGGGELFF. CDR3 in DNA: TGTGCCTGGAGTCCGGGAGGCGGGGAGCTGTTTTTT.

The chain recombines TRBV24-1 with TRBJ1-2, with unresolved D. The CDR3 consists of 13 residues. Trimming removed 7 bases from V and 3 bases from J, with 11 bases in between. CDR1 is KGHDR, CDR2 SFDVKD, per germline. CDR3 nucleotides: TGTGCCACCAGACTCCTAGACCACTATGGCTACACCTTC. Its translation is CATRLLDHYGYTF.

This chain connects TRBV30 to TRBJ1-6; 10 nucleotides align to TRBD1. Germline V gene data show CDR1 as GTSNPN and CDR2 as SVGIG (reference sequence). There are 15 residues in the CDR3. The trim removed 0 bases at V and 14 bases at J, leaving 10 bases unmatched. This chain's CDR3 is CAWSVRGQGPQTLHF. Written as DNA, the CDR3 is TGTGCCTGGAGTGTGAGGGGACAGGGGCCTCAAACCCTCCACTTT.

This sequence joins TRBV19 and TRBJ2-7; perhaps TRBD2 as D (6 bases). CDR1 is LNHDA, CDR2 SQIVND, per germline (reference sequence). CDR3 length: 15 residues. Trimming removed 3 bases at V and 2 bases at J, with 14 bases between. CDR3 sequence reads: CASSIGGYFPYEQYF. The CDR3 DNA reads TGTGCCAGTAGTATTGGAGGGTATTTCCCCTACGAGCAGTACTTC.

The V and J genes are TRBV6-6 and TRBJ2-3; D is uncertain. There are 15 residues in the CDR3. Germline V gene sequence: CDR1 MNHNY, CDR2 SVGAGI (reference sequence). Trimming removed 0 bases from V and 5 bases from J, with 12 bases in between. DNA for the CDR3: TGTGCCAGCAGTTACTCGTCCGGCGGCGGAGATACGCAGTATTTT. This codes for CASSYSSGGGDTQYF.

This clone was picked up one time. The CDR3: CASSLGLFTDTQYF. In nucleotides, the CDR3 is TGTGCCAGCAGTCTCGGACTTTTTACGGATACGCAGTATTTT. The chain links TRBV27 to TRBJ2-3; D is perhaps TRBD2 (5 bases). The CDR3 runs 14 residues. Germline CDR1 and CDR2: MNHEY and SMNVEV (reference sequence). Trimming removed 5 bases from V and 6 bases from J, with 15 bases in between.

The table lists this clone with a few counts. The V call is TRBV9, the J call TRBJ2-4, with 7 bases lining up with TRBD2. The germline gives CDR1 SGDLS, CDR2 YYNGEE. The length of the CDR3 is 16 residues. With V trimmed by 4 bases and J by 1 base, 8 bases remained unmatched. The CDR3 bases are TGTGCCAGCAGCTTTTGGACTAGAGGGGCCAAAAACATTCAGTACTTC. This gives the protein CASSFWTRGAKNIQYF.

This chain uses TRBV10-3 with TRBJ1-2, with 7 bases fitting TRBD1. V lost 3 bases to trimming and J lost 4 bases; unmatched junction nucleotides: 5. The germline V gene encodes CDR1 ENHRY and CDR2 SYGVKD. This CDR3 is 14 amino acids long. Here the CDR3 reads CAISEQGLLYGYTF. As DNA, the CDR3 is TGTGCCATCAGTGAACAGGGGCTCCTCTATGGCTACACCTTC.

The chain combines TRBV29-1 with TRBJ2-5, with 11 positions matching TRBD2. The trim removed 3 bases at V and 2 bases at J, leaving 2 bases unmatched. There are 14 residues in the CDR3. In germline, CDR1 is SQVTM, CDR2 ANQGSEA. CDR3 sequence reads: CSVDPSGRQETQYF. The CDR3 DNA follows: TGCAGCGTTGATCCTAGCGGGAGGCAAGAGACCCAGTACTTC.

This chain connects TRBV30 to TRBJ2-7; the D gene is possibly TRBD2 (6 bases). This CDR3 is 13 amino acids long. The germline V and J ends were trimmed by 3 bases and 2 bases, with 11 bases remaining between them. Germline V CDR1 and CDR2: GTSNPN, SVGIG (reference sequence). CDR3 nucleotide sequence: TGTGCCTGGAGCAAAGGAGGGACCTACGAGCAGTACTTC. Translation: CAWSKGGTYEQYF.